The 22 T cell receptor beta chains in this list originate from one sample, sequenced in a study of T cell repertoires in cytomegalovirus infection. Using its own MiXCR run on the reads, TCRdb lists one record per CDR3 protein. The table shows 100,000 to 150,000 distinct CDR3 sequences, with almost 9% occurring only once. Sequences were obtained from PBMCs. Receptor source: a human donor in good health (CMV status not recorded). Some clones in this sample may be carry-over from other donors' samples.

The chain joins TRBV6-6 to TRBJ1-4, with D maybe TRBD1 (6 bases). The CDR3 is made up of 15 amino acids. CDR1 and CDR2 (germline): MNHNY, SVGAGI (reference sequence). Between the trimmed V and J ends, which lost 8 bases and 2 bases, there was a span of 15 bases. The CDR3 loop is CASRGGFLTNEKLFF. DNA for the CDR3: TGTGCCAGCCGAGGGGGGTTTCTTACTAATGAAAAACTGTTTTTT.

As to this clonotype: The junction and the germline gene differ at one end; a read error may be behind it. The V and J genes are TRBV5-1 and TRBJ1-2, with 8 positions matching TRBD1. Per the germline V gene, CDR1 is SGHRS and CDR2 is YFSETQ. This CDR3 comprises 16 residues. CDR3 sequence: CAGSLAPGQAFYGYTF. As DNA, the CDR3 is TGCGCCGGCAGCTTGGCCCCGGGACAGGCCTTCTATGGCTACACCTTC.

This clonotype occurred many times. This chain connects TRBV5-4 to TRBJ2-5; TRBD2 aligns across 14 bases. With V trimmed by 4 bases and J by 4 bases, 18 bases remained unmatched. The CDR3 spans 20 residues. Per the germline V gene, CDR1 is SGHNT and CDR2 is YYREEE (reference sequence). The CDR3 DNA follows: TGTGCCAGCAGCCCGAATCGGCGCCCCGGGACTAGCGGGGGTGGAGAGACCCAGTACTTC. Its protein is CASSPNRRPGTSGGGETQYF. The full variable domain, in which reference TRBV5-4 and TRBJ2-5 provide the parts outside the CDR3, is ETGVTQSPTHLIKTRGQQVTLRCSSQSGHNTVSWYQQALGQGPQFIFQYYREEENGRGNFPPRFSGLQFPNYSSELNVNALELDDSALYLCASSPNRRPGTSGGGETQYFGPGTRLLVL.

In this sample, this clonotype turned up many times. The genes are TRBV7-2 and TRBJ1-1; D is unclear. Germline CDR1 reads SGHTA; CDR2 reads FQGNSA. The CDR3 spans 14 residues. Trimming took off 2 bases at V and 1 base at J, with 8 bases between the two ends. The CDR3 region has the DNA TGTGCCAGCAGCTTATGGAGCTCGAACACTGAAGCTTTCTTT. This codes for CASSLWSSNTEAFF.

The table lists this clonotype with many counts. This sequence joins TRBV5-6 and TRBJ1-1; a weak D match, TRBD1 (5 bases). CDR3 length: 15 amino acids. V was clipped by 1 base and J by 0 bases, with 10 bases between them. Germline V gene data show CDR1 as SGHDT and CDR2 as YYEEEE. CDR3 in amino acids: CASSLRGVMNTEAFF. DNA for the CDR3: TGTGCCAGCAGCTTGAGGGGAGTAATGAACACTGAAGCTTTCTTT.

To note about this clonotype: This sequence may be a read error, since a much larger clone differs from it by one base. The rearrangement links TRBV19 to TRBJ1-1; perhaps TRBD1 as D (5 bases). Trimming removed 2 bases from V and 0 bases from J, with 7 bases in between. CDR3 size: 14 residues. Germline CDR1 is LNHDA and CDR2 is SQIVND (reference sequence). The CDR3 loop reads CASSINRLNTEAFF. The CDR3 bases are TGTGCCAGTAGTATAAACAGGTTGAACACTGAAGCTTTCTTT.

In this sample, this clonotype turned up many times. This chain links TRBV7-9 with TRBJ2-5, with 7 bases matching TRBD1. Germline V gene data show CDR1 as SEHNR and CDR2 as FQNEAQ (reference sequence). Trimming removed 1 base from V and 2 bases from J; junction bases left unmatched: 4. CDR3 size: 15 residues. CDR3 protein: CASSLGTGSQETQYF. CDR3 in DNA: TGTGCCAGCAGCTTAGGGACAGGTTCTCAAGAGACCCAGTACTTC.

This sequence joins TRBV2 and TRBJ2-7, with 8 nucleotides matching TRBD2. The trim removed 1 base at V and 5 bases at J, leaving 10 bases unmatched. The CDR3 sequence is 16 residues long. CDR1 and CDR2 from the germline V gene are SNHLY and FYNNEI. For the CDR3, the DNA is TGTGCCAGCAGTGAAGGAGCGGGAGACAGGAGGAACGAGCAGTACTTC. It specifies CASSEGAGDRRNEQYF.

This clonotype was observed many times. The rearrangement uses TRBV28 and TRBJ2-5; unclear D gene. This CDR3 has 14 residues. Trimming cost V 7 bases and J 1 base, with 13 bases left between them. CDR1 and CDR2 (germline): MDHEN, SYDVKM. The CDR3 is CASTAPPFQETQYF. In DNA, the CDR3 is TGTGCCAGCACGGCACCGCCATTCCAAGAGACCCAGTACTTC.

This clonotype showed up just a few times. The J gene is TRBJ1-1, the V gene TRBV6-5, with D perhaps matching TRBD1 (6 bases). The CDR3 is 17 amino acids. Germline V gene lookup returns CDR1 MNHEY and CDR2 SVGAGI. With 0 bases removed from V and 0 bases from J, the gap between germline ends came to 14 bases. CDR3 loop: CASSYSPQGTMNTEAFF. In nucleotides, the CDR3 is TGTGCCAGCAGTTACTCCCCGCAGGGGACCATGAACACTGAAGCTTTCTTT.

Ten or more counts support this clonotype. This chain joins TRBV7-2 and TRBJ1-3, with D maybe TRBD1 (5 bases). This CDR3 spans 15 amino acids. The germline V gene has CDR1 SGHTA and CDR2 FQGNSA. Trimming shortened V by 11 bases and J by 0 bases, and 17 bases separated the two germline ends. The CDR3 DNA follows: TGTGCCGGGGCTTCAGAATTAATCTCTGGAAACACCATATATTTT. It encodes CAGASELISGNTIYF.

This clonotype was detected many times. The chain couples TRBV25-1 to TRBJ1-6; D is uncertain. CDR1 and CDR2 (germline): MGHDK, SYGVNS. The CDR3 is 13 amino acids. V dropped 8 bases and J dropped 13 bases, with 18 bases sitting between them. The CDR3, as DNA: TGTGCCAGCGGATTACTCGGACCAGCGCCCCTCCACTTT. Its protein product is CASGLLGPAPLHF.

The chain joins TRBV30 to TRBJ1-3; a possible D gene is TRBD1 (5 bases). Between the trimmed V and J ends, which lost 4 bases and 0 bases, there was a span of 16 bases. The CDR3 has 16 amino acids. CDR1 and CDR2 (germline): GTSNPN, SVGIG (reference sequence). This CDR3 reads CAWTRDGTLSGNTIYF. CDR3 DNA sequence: TGTGCCTGGACTCGGGACGGAACCCTCTCTGGAAACACCATATATTTT.

For this clonotype: A much larger clone sits a single nucleotide away, making a read error possible. The J gene is TRBJ1-1, the V gene TRBV14; the D is unclear. The CDR3 is 13 residues long. Germline V lookup: CDR1 SGHDN, CDR2 FVKESK. The CDR3 here is CANSLHLATEAFF. The CDR3 DNA reads TGTGCCAACAGCCTCCACCTCGCTACTGAAGCTTTCTTT.

This clonotype showed up many times. V gene TRBV2 combines with J gene TRBJ2-1, with 8 nucleotides matching TRBD2. Trimming removed 6 bases from V and 4 bases from J; junction bases left unmatched: 5. The CDR3 runs 14 residues. CDR1 SNHLY and CDR2 FYNNEI come from the germline V gene. CDR3 sequence: CASSGGGSYNEQFF. DNA for the CDR3: TGTGCCAGCAGCGGGGGGGGGTCATACAATGAGCAGTTCTTC.

The chain has TRBV2 and TRBJ1-2; D might be TRBD1 (5 bases). In germline, CDR1 is SNHLY, CDR2 FYNNEI. The CDR3 consists of 16 residues. V was trimmed by 4 bases and J by 7 bases, leaving 22 bases between them. In nucleotides, the CDR3 is TGTGCCAGCAGTGGTATAACTATTGCAGGGTTCGGTGGCTACACCTTC. Protein product: CASSGITIAGFGGYTF.

The table lists this clonotype with a few counts. The CDR3 bases are TGCAGCGTTGCGGATTTTGGGACTAGGCGTAAAGATACGCAGTATTTT. Protein sequence: CSVADFGTRRKDTQYF. The rearrangement joins TRBV29-1 to TRBJ2-3; 8 bases are shared with TRBD2. Germline CDR1 and CDR2: SQVTM and ANQGSEA. V lost 4 bases, J lost 5 bases, and 14 bases stayed unmatched. The CDR3 loop spans 16 amino acids.

At least ten counts were recorded for this clonotype. This chain joins TRBV11-2 and TRBJ1-1; TRBD1 agrees at 7 bases. Losses at the gene ends were 5 bases for V and 4 bases for J; bases not matched to a gene: 13. Germline V gives CDR1 SGHAT, CDR2 FQNNGV. This CDR3 comprises 16 residues. CDR3 coding DNA: TGTGCCAGCAGCGCGACGTCGAGGGGGCGCGGCACTGAAGCTTTCTTT. Amino acid sequence: CASSATSRGRGTEAFF.

There are many counts of this clonotype. V usage is TRBV7-2 and J usage is TRBJ2-3, with D possibly matching TRBD2 (6 bases). V shed 6 bases and J shed 0 bases, with 13 bases lying between them. CDR3 length: 15 residues. Per the germline V gene, CDR1 is SGHTA and CDR2 is FQGNSA. The CDR3 region is CASSLAPGSTDTQYF. The CDR3 nucleotides are TGTGCCAGCAGTCTAGCGCCGGGTAGCACAGATACGCAGTATTTT.

This clonotype appeared many times. The rearrangement joins TRBV28 to TRBJ1-2; D ambiguous. The V gene's germline CDR1 is MDHEN and CDR2 SYDVKM. This CDR3 contains 13 residues. Trimming took 5 bases from V and 8 from J, leaving 15 bases between them. The CDR3 nucleotides are TGTGCCAGCAGTCCCTTGAGTGGATTCGGCTACACCTTC. It yields the protein CASSPLSGFGYTF.

The CDR3 loop reads CASNAGLANTGELFF. In DNA, the CDR3 is TGTGCCAGCAATGCAGGTTTAGCGAACACCGGGGAGCTGTTTTTT. This chain links TRBV28 with TRBJ2-2; D is unresolved. Germline CDR1 and CDR2: MDHEN and SYDVKM. The CDR3 covers 15 residues. V dropped 7 bases and J dropped 0 bases, with 12 bases sitting between them.

About this clonotype: A much larger clone differs from this one at a single base, so this may be a read error. V usage is TRBV5-1 and J usage is TRBJ2-5, with unresolved D. CDR1 SGHRS and CDR2 YFSETQ come from the germline V gene. V lost 4 bases to trimming and J lost 2 bases, with 12 bases between them. CDR3 length equals 14 residues. The CDR3 bases are TGCGCCAGCAGCCCTGAGGAGCCGCAAGAGACCCAGTACTTC. Protein: CASSPEEPQETQYF.